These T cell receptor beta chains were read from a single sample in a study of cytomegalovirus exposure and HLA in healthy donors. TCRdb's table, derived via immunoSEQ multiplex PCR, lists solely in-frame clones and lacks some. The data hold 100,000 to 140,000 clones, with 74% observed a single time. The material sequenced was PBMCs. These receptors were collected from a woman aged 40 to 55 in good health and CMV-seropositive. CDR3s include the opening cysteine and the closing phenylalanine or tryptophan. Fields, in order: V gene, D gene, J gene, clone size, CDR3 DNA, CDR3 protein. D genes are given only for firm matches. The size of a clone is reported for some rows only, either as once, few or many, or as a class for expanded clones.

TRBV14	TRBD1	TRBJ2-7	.	TGTGCCAGCAGACTAACCGGGACAGGGACCTACGAGCAGTACTTC	CASRLTGTGTYEQYF
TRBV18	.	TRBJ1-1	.	TGTGCCAGCTCACCGTCACAGCTGGCGAACACTGAAGCTTTCTTT	CASSPSQLANTEAFF
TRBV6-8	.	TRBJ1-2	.	TGTGCCAGCAGTTATTTCGCCCCAAATTGGACAGAGTTTTACTATGGCTACACCTTC	CASSYFAPNWTEFYYGYTF
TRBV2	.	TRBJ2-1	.	TGTGCCAGCAGTGATCAGTACAATGAGCAGTTCTTC	CASSDQYNEQFF
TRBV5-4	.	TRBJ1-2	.	TGTGCCAGCAGCTTGAACGGCTATGGCTACACCTTC	CASSLNGYGYTF
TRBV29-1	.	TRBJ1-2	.	TGCAGCATCCAACAGGGAGGGGGTGGATATGGCTACACCTTC	CSIQQGGGGYGYTF
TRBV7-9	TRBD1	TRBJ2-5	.	TGTGCCAGCAGCTTAGTTACAGGGGAAGAGACCCAGTACTTC	CASSLVTGEETQYF
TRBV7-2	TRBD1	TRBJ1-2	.	TGTGCCAGCAGCTTGCACAGGGGGCTGGGTGGCTACACCTTC	CASSLHRGLGGYTF
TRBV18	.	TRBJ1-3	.	TGTGCCAGCTCACGCCTAGATCCAAACTCTGGAAACACCATATATTTT	CASSRLDPNSGNTIYF
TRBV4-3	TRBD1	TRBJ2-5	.	TGCGCCAGCAGCCAATGGACAGGGGCAGAGACCCAGTACTTC	CASSQWTGAETQYF
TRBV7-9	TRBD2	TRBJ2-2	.	TGTGCCAGCAGCGGACTAGCGGGGGGTATCACCGGGGAGCTGTTTTTT	CASSGLAGGITGELFF
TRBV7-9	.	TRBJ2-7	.	TGTGCCAGCAGGGAAACAGGGTCTTACGAGCAGTACTTC	CASRETGSYEQYF
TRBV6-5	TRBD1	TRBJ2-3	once	TGTGCCAGCACCCAACAGGGGGCTAGCACAGATACGCAGTATTTT	CASTQQGASTDTQYF
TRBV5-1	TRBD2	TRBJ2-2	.	TGCGCCAGCAGCTTCGGACTAGCGGACACCGGGGAGCTGTTTTTT	CASSFGLADTGELFF
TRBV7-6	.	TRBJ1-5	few	TGTGCCAGCAGCTTAGGAGCGGGTACGGGGCAGCCCCAGCATTTT	CASSLGAGTGQPQHF
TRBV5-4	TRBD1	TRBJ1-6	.	TGTGCCAGCAGCTCTGGAGGGGGCGCCGGTAATTCACCCCTCCACTTT	CASSSGGGAGNSPLHF
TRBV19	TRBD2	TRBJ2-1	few	TGTGCCAGTAGTACCCGGGACTACTCCTACAATGAGCAGTTCTTC	CASSTRDYSYNEQFF
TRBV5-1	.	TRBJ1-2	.	TGCGCCAGCAAACAGGCAATGGGTCGGGCTAACTATGGCTACACCTTC	CASKQAMGRANYGYTF
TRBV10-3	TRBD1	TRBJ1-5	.	TGTGCCATCAGTGAGTCGGACAGGCTCTTCATTGGCAATCAGCCCCAGCATTTT	CAISESDRLFIGNQPQHF
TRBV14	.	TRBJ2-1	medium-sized	TGTGCCAGCAGCCCCTCCTCTTATATGCAGTTCTTC	CASSPSSYMQFF
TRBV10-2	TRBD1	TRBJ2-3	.	TGCGCCAGCAGGGAAACTGGGACAGGTTACGCAGATACGCAGTATTTT	CASRETGTGYADTQYF
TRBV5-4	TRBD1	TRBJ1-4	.	TGTGCCAGCAGCCCCGGGACAGGGTATGAAAAACTGTTTTTT	CASSPGTGYEKLFF
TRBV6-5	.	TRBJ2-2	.	TGTGCCAGCAGTTACGATTCGGCCAGGGCCGGGGAGCTGTTTTTT	CASSYDSARAGELFF
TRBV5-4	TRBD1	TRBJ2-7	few	TGTGCCAGCAGCTTCACAGGGGTCCCGACGTCCTACGAGCAGTACTTC	CASSFTGVPTSYEQYF
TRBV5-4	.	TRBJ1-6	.	TGTGCCAGCAGCTTGGCCATTGGGGGGGGGTCCTATAATTCACCCCTCCACTTT	CASSLAIGGGSYNSPLHF
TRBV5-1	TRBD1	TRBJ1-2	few	TGCGCCAGCAGCTTTAGCGGGGACAGCCTTAACTATGGCTACACCTTC	CASSFSGDSLNYGYTF